This T cell receptor (beta chain) was recorded in a study of shared clonotypes between healthy human individuals (TCRdb year 2020). Background on the whole study: A few men and a couple of women, aged 18 to 49 years, made up the cohort. Per donor, three plates each were used for CD4 naive and CD4 memory, two for CD8 naive, and one for CD8 memory. To increase sequencing depth and limit assay-specific biases, TCR repertoire library preparation and sequencing were carried out by different laboratories using diverse techniques. The study deeply sequenced blood TCR repertoires of 5 or 6 healthy adults to estimate repertoire size and the extent of clonotype sharing between individuals. Per donor, leukapheresis produced somewhere between about 0.94 and 9.5 billion PBMCs.

Using the deep immunoSEQ assay, TCR CDR3 regions were amplified from genomic DNA by multiplex PCR. Extracted genomic DNA from each cell subset was distributed evenly across all wells of several immunoSEQ 96-well plates, and each plate was treated as a replicate. For sorted subsets, around 0.2 ug genomic DNA, equal to some 28,000 T cell genomes, was loaded into each replicate PCR. The purified libraries were quantified using a Qubit 3.0 fluorometer, sized with a Bioanalyzer 2100, and then quantified again using the KAPA Library Quantification kit. Each immunoSEQ 96-well plate was sequenced on its own single-read 150-cycle Illumina NextSeq 550 flow cell. Concerning the study's data processing: The immunoSEQ output contained only junctional sequences without quality scores, so filtering could not match that applied to full-length reads. Sequences were annotated with PyIR, a Python wrapper for IgBLAST v1.9, using IMGT germline references to assign V/J genes and CDR3. Reads were filtered out if the reads had weak V/J assignments (E-value above 1e-6), no CDR3, stop codons, out-of-frame junctions, or ambiguous translated residues. A V3J clonotype was defined by an identical inferred V gene, J gene, and CDR3 amino acid sequence. Percentage overlap between repertoires was computed as shared unique clonotypes divided by the size of the smaller repertoire. Three approaches were used to assess repertoire richness: RTK rarefaction, the Chao1 estimator, and Recon v2.1 estimates of unobserved clonotypes. Generation probabilities for all TCRbeta clonotypes obtained by the gDNA method from a handful of donors were computed using OLGA. Drawn from immuneACCESS, this table holds only the in-frame rearrangements with V and J called that TCRdb kept. Clones are partly lost; checked studies trace under half to an unresolved V gene and leave the rest unexplained. V, J and clone size derive from that table, while D and trimming were established from the DNA sequence. The sample contains about 1 million clones, more than 75% of them found a single time. The ten largest clones represent more than 0.45% of the sample.

The full study reports these points: Clonotypes shared by all four sorted-subset donors showed higher generation probabilities than non-shared clonotypes. Incomplete sequencing was indicated by rarefaction of sorted-subset datasets, despite the large sequencing depth. Pairwise subsampling led to the expectation that sequencing depth would affect the degree of clonotype sharing among donors. Sampling was restricted to blood, and TCR repertoires in tissues likely differ from the TCR repertoires found in blood. Larger estimated clonotype richness was generally found for naive subsets than for memory subsets. About 5% of naive CD4, 3.5% of naive CD8, 2.3% of memory CD4, and about 0.4% of memory CD8 clonotypes were shared across several donors. Because the study included only a small number of donors, the genetic and exposure-history diversity represented was limited.

Notes on this clone: No cognate antigen has been identified for it. No much larger clone is present one base from it, and per-base qualities are unavailable.

Healthy HIV-negative adults with no recently reported acute infections or vaccinations were included as donors. Every donor was a Caucasian adult living in Nashville, Tennessee, USA. CD4+ T cells were enriched by magnetic negative selection; naive cells were then positively selected on CD45RA, and the negative fraction formed the memory subset. Blood was collected by leukapheresis, and PBMCs were isolated by Ficoll-Histopaque density gradient centrifugation and then cryopreserved in liquid nitrogen vapor phase. Purity and quantity of every magnetically sorted T cell population were checked by analytical flow cytometry. From each sorted fraction, genomic DNA was isolated and quantified by UV absorbance on a Nanodrop 2000c. Trimming at the junction amounts to 4 bases on V and 2 bases on J, and the germline ends lie 10 bases apart. The CDR3 holds 15 amino acids from the cysteine to the phenylalanine. The entry retains the CDR3 DNA only, 45 bases that are in frame from base 1. Via the germline V gene, CDR1 is SGHDT and CDR2 YYEEEE.

Here the chain combines TRBV5-6 and TRBJ2-6; the D segment might be TRBD1 or TRBD2, since each matches 5 bases. Sequences were obtained from memory CD4+ T cells from PBMCs. What this sample's cell subset or site label stands for: CD45RA-negative fraction. The TCR sequence derives from a man between 18 and 35 years old in good health. Some clones in this sample may be carry-over from other donors' samples. This receptor has the CDR3 CASSLRGAGANVLTF. The sequenced DNA is TGTGCCAGCAGCCTCAGAGGGGCTGGGGCCAACGTCCTGACTTTC.